This TCR beta chain derives from a study of T cells in Graves' hyperthyroidism and ophthalmopathy. Overall study context: Peripheral blood was obtained at initial diagnosis, preceding any treatment.

General study findings and limits: A model of 13 V-J pairs discriminated ophthalmopathy from stable hyperthyroidism. Blood also held most thyroid clonotypes expanded beyond 0.001.

The CDR3 has 15 residues. V was pared by 4 bases and J by 0 bases, with 10 bases between. CDR1 is LGHDT and CDR2 is YNNKEL in the germline V gene (reference sequence). This clonotype has at least ten counts. Its antigen is unknown. There were TCR beta CDR3 regions amplified from RNA transcripts. A first-round RT-PCR of the TCR CDR3 used the HTBI primer set. TCRdb re-derived calls from the multiplex PCR reads in MiXCR, one entry per CDR3 protein. The sample holds approximately 690,000 distinct CDR3 sequences, around 15% seen once. Clinicians diagnosed patients from clinical symptoms, serum thyroxine and TRAb, thyroid ultrasound and orbital computed tomography.

The sequenced sample was blood. The rearrangement joins TRBV3-1 to TRBJ2-1; D uncertain. This TCR was recovered from a woman aged 45-60 years with Graves' ophthalmopathy. CDR3 coding DNA: TGTGCCAGCAGCCCGGGCCTGAGCTCCTACAATGAGCAGTTCTTC. Its translation: CASSPGLSSYNEQFF.